One T cell receptor (beta chain) is described in this entry. The data belong to a study of blood T cells in healthy people across ages. Per sample, no less than 6 micrograms of total RNA were extracted. A second PCR of 7 to 11 cycles used a sample-barcoded 5' primer and a J-beta primer mix. Using its own MiXCR run on the 5' RACE reads, TCRdb lists one record per CDR3 protein. The repertoire holds 1.5 million to 2 million distinct CDR3 sequences, with about 30% as singletons. J lost 5 bases, V lost 0 bases, and 3 bases had no gene match. CDR3 size: 15 residues. Germline CDR1 WSHSY, CDR2 SAAADI. The rearrangement joins TRBV10-2 to TRBJ2-3; TRBD2 matches 9 bases. This TCR was sampled from a woman aged 30 to 39 in good health. The specimen sequenced was blood. Here the CDR3 reads CASSESGGRGDTQYF. CDR3 DNA sequence: TGCGCCAGCAGTGAGTCTGGCGGGAGGGGAGATACGCAGTATTTT.